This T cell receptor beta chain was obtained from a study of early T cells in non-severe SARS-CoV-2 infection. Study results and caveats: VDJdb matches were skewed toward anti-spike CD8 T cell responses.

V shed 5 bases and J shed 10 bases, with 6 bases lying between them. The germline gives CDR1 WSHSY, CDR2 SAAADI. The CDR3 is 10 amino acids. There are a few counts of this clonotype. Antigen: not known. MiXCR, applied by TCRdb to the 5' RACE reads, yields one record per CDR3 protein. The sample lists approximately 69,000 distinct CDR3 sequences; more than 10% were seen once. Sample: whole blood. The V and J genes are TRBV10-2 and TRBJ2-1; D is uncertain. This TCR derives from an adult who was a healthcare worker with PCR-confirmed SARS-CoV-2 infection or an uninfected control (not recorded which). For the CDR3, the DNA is TGCGCCAGCAGTAACGGGGAGCAGTTCTTC. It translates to CASSNGEQFF.